This T cell receptor beta chain was profiled in a study of tumor-infiltrating lymphocytes in primary liver carcinoma (dated by TCRdb to about 2017). Broadly, across the study: Hepatocellular carcinoma (four) or combined HCC and intrahepatic cholangiocarcinoma (one) was present in the five patients, who were three men and two women aged 30 to 69 years. The five patients had tumors of stage T1-T3 N0M0, with maximum diameters ranging from 4.2 to 10 cm. The study combined TCRbeta repertoire sequencing, expression microarrays and whole-exome sequencing across five regions of each liver tumor, with adjacent normal tissue and blood. Reproducibility between technical replicate repertoires was high, with correlation coefficients above 0.95 and mean shared-clone rates approximately 0.91. TCRbeta repertoire sequencing covered some 35 specimens from 5 patients: around 25 tumor regions, 5 adjacent noncancerous liver tissues and 5 peripheral blood samples. Roughly 3.5 to 8 million productive TCRbeta reads were obtained per sample, and no significant difference in read depth was found between tissue types. The study at large found these results: A significantly larger repertoire fraction was made up by the top 250 clones in tumors than in blood (p = 0.039). Comparison of CD4+ and CD8+ T cell repertoires was precluded by the use of bulk unsorted samples. Only the TCR beta chain was sequenced, so true repertoire diversity is likely underestimated because unpaired alpha chains were not captured. The study included only four to six patients, and the authors note findings should be validated in a larger study. Repertoire overlap was found to be higher between tumor regions (mean roughly 35%) than between tumor-adjacent (approximately 17%) or tumor-blood (14%) pairs, consistent with antigen-driven expansion.

This clonotype showed up just a few times. Its antigen is currently not known. No much larger clone exists at a distance of one base, and base qualities are not known. Starting from about 550 ng total RNA, TCRbeta-specific cDNA was produced by reverse transcription with a constant-region primer and ProtoScript II reverse transcriptase. The TCRbeta libraries were prepared through three rounds of nested multiplex PCR following a slightly modified ARM-PCR procedure. The first two PCR rounds used multiplex TRBV1-TRBV30 forward primers with a Cbeta reverse primer, each for approximately 9 cycles. Sample barcodes and Illumina adapters were added in a final 25-cycle PCR using Deep VentR polymerase. Amplicons of 200-500 bp were gel-purified with a QIAquick gel extraction kit before sequencing. The TCRbeta amplicons were sequenced with 250-bp paired-end reads on an Illumina HiSeq 2500. Per the authors' processing: To recover full CDR3 sequences, reads were quality-trimmed using Trimmomatic v0.33 and paired reads were then merged using FLASH v1.2.11. MiGEC v1.2.1b assigned V, D and J germline segments to the rearranged TCRbeta sequences. Clonotype statistics and Shannon-Wiener diversity indices were computed with VDJtools v1.0.0. To reduce sampling bias, subsequent analyses other than the diversity analysis used only the 250 most abundant clonotypes in each sample. The public reads were reprocessed in TCRdb via fastp at Q25 and MiXCR, keeping in-frame beta chains. Every distinct CDR3 protein forms one entry, paired with its most common genes and DNA. None of the V and J calls come from the authors' own analysis; TCRdb made them. The sample contains around 79,000 distinct CDR3 sequences, approximately 70% of them found a single time. The ten biggest clones cover about 26% of the sample.

Total RNA and DNA were co-extracted without cell sorting from around 20-30 mg of bulk tissue using the AllPrep DNA/RNA mini kit. About 5 patients with histopathologically diagnosed primary liver carcinoma underwent surgical resection in China between November 2015 and 2016. At the time of sampling, the patients were treatment-naive and had chronic HBV infection. Fresh tumor and adjacent tissue pieces were bisected; one half was stored in RNAlater at -80°C, the other sent for histology. Compared with germline, V lacks 2 bases and J lacks 10 bases; bases without a gene match: 12. From its cysteine to its phenylalanine, the CDR3 spans 16 amino acids. The only DNA kept is the CDR3, 48 bases in frame from the first base. Per the germline V gene, MNHNS is the CDR1 and SASEGT is the CDR2.

This clonotype was obtained from a man aged 40-49 years with primary liver carcinoma and hepatitis B virus infection. The sample was tumor-adjacent normal liver tissue. The sequence joins TRBV6-1 to TRBJ2-1; TRBD2 fits 9 bases in the junction. The encoded CDR3 is CASSELTLAGVGEQFF. DNA sequence: TGTGCCAGCAGTGAACTAACACTAGCGGGTGTGGGCGAGCAGTTCTTC.